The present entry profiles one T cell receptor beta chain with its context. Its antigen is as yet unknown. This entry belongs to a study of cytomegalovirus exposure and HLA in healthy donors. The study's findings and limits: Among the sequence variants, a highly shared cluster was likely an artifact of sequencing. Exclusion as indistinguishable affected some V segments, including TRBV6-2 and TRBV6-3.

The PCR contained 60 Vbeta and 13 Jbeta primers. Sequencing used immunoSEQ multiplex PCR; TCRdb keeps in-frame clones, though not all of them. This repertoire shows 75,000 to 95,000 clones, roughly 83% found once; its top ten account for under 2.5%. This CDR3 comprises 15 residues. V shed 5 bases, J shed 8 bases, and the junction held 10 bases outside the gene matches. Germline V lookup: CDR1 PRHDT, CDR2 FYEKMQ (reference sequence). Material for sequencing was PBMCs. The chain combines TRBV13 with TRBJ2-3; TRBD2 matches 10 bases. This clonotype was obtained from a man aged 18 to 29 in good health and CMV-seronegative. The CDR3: CASSRSAGGLGTQYF. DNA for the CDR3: TGTGCCAGCAGCCGGTCAGCGGGAGGGCTGGGTACGCAGTATTTT.